A single sample is the source of the 5 T cell receptor beta chains below, sequenced in a study of cytotoxic CD8 clonotypes in ibrutinib-treated CLL. Profiling relied on immunoSEQ multiplex PCR, and the TCRdb table lists in-frame clones only, not all of them. The sample includes 50,000 to 70,000 clones, 50% to 60% of them seen just once. Source: PBMCs, taken at disease progression, from a patient treated with ibrutinib. The receptor set was obtained from a human donor with chronic lymphocytic leukemia.

Regarding this clone: At one boundary the junction diverges from the germline segment, which might be a read error. The chain recombines TRBV7-3 with TRBJ2-1, with TRBD2 as a possible D gene (6 bases). The length of the CDR3 is 13 residues. Germline V gene lookup returns CDR1 SGHTA and CDR2 FQGTGA. CDR3 in amino acids: CASSLTLAHEQFF. CDR3 DNA sequence: TGTGCCAGCAGCCTAACCCTAGCGCATGAGCAGTTCTTC.

J is TRBJ2-2 and V is TRBV7-2; tentatively, D is TRBD2 (5 bases). V lost 5 bases and J lost 4, with 20 bases in between. CDR3 length: 17 amino acids. Germline-derived CDR1 and CDR2 are SGHTA and FQGNSA. The CDR3 loop is CASSRKAASSSTGELFF. The CDR3 bases are TGTGCCAGCAGCCGCAAGGCGGCTAGCTCCTCCACCGGGGAGCTGTTTTTT. The full variable domain, in which reference TRBV7-2 and TRBJ2-2 provide the parts outside the CDR3, is GAGVSQSPSNKVTEKGKDVELRCDPISGHTALYWYRQSLGQGLEFLIYFQGNSAPDKSGLPSDRFSAERTGGSVSTLTIQRTQQEDSAVYLCASSRKAASSSTGELFFGEGSRLTVL.

The chain is built from TRBV28 and TRBJ1-4; 7 bases line up with TRBD1. This CDR3 is 13 amino acids long. V dropped 10 bases and J dropped 7; count of bases not matched to a gene: 9. The germline V gene encodes CDR1 MDHEN and CDR2 SYDVKM. As DNA, the CDR3 is TGTGCCACCTACGGGACAGTGATTGAAAAACTGTTTTTT. This gives the protein CATYGTVIEKLFF.

This clone is a singleton in its sample. The chain uses TRBV10-3 and TRBJ2-3, with 9 bases matching TRBD2. The germline gives CDR1 ENHRY, CDR2 SYGVKD. There are 15 residues in the CDR3. The trim removed 6 bases at V and 5 bases at J, leaving 9 bases unmatched. The CDR3, as DNA: TGTGCCATCAGATACGCGGGGGGGCAGGGAGATACGCAGTATTTT. Its translation is CAIRYAGGQGDTQYF.

This clone occurred a few times. The V call is TRBV7-9, the J call TRBJ2-3, with D possibly matching TRBD1 (6 bases). V was shortened by 5 bases and J by 2 bases, with 11 bases between the two germline ends. The CDR3 runs to 14 residues. Looked up from germline, CDR1 is SEHNR and CDR2 is FQNEAQ (reference sequence). DNA for the CDR3: TGTGCCAGCAGCGATGGGGGCTACACAGATACGCAGTATTTT. Translated: CASSDGGYTDTQYF.